The present TCR beta chain was sequenced within a study of shared clonotypes between healthy human individuals. As for this clone: Its antigen is unknown. Different DNA sequences within this sample yield the same CDR3.

Germline V CDR1 and CDR2: LNHNV, YYDKDF (reference sequence). V lost 1 base, J lost 2 bases, and 1 base lay in between. This CDR3 region has 12 residues. The repertoire was sequenced with immunoSEQ multiplex PCR; TCRdb's copy has only in-frame clones and lacks some. The sample records roughly 2.6 million clones, roughly 92% being singletons. Study conclusions and caveats: As a rule, naive subsets had a larger estimated richness than memory subsets.

V and J are TRBV15 and TRBJ2-3; D not certain. Sequenced sample: naive CD4+ T cells sorted from blood. Subset given: CD45RA+ positively selected. This sequence originates from a man aged 18 to 30 in good health. CDR3 amino acids: CATSRATDTQYF. Written as DNA, the CDR3 is TGTGCCACCAGCAGAGCCACAGATACGCAGTATTTT.